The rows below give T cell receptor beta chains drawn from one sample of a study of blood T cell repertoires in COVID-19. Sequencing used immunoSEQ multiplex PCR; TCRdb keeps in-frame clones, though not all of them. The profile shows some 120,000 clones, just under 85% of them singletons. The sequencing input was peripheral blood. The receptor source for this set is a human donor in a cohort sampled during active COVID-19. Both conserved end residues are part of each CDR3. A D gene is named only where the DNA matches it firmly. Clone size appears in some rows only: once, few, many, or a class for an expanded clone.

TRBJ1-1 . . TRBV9 TGTGCCAGCAGCCCACAGGGCCCCACTGAAGCTTTCTTT CASSPQGPTEAFF
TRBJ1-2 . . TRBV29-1 TGCAGCGTTGATAGGGCAGGGAACTATGGCTACACCTTC CSVDRAGNYGYTF
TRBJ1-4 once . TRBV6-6 TGTGCCAGCAGTTACGTCCCTAGGGGTTTAGGTGAAAAACTGTTTTTT CASSYVPRGLGEKLFF
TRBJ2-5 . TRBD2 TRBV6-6 TGTGCCAGCAGTCCATCCTCCGGGGAGCGGGGCCAAGAGACCCAGTACTTC CASSPSSGERGQETQYF
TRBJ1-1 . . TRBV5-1 TGCGCCAGCAGCTTGGAACACCTCCTGAACACTGAAGCTTTCTTT CASSLEHLLNTEAFF
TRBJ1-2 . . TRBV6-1 TGTGCCAGCAGTGAACCGGCAGGCCAAGGTGGTGGCTACACCTTC CASSEPAGQGGGYTF
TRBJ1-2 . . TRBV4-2 TGTGCCAGCAGCCCTACGACAGAGTATGGCTACACCTTC CASSPTTEYGYTF
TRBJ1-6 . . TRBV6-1 TGTGCCAGCAGTGAAACCCGGAGGGCACCCCTCCACTTT CASSETRRAPLHF
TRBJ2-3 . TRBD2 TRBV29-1 TGCAGCGTTGTAAATCCGCGGGGGACCCCAGATACGCAGTATTTT CSVVNPRGTPDTQYF
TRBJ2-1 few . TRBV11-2 TGTGCCAGCAGCCTGGCCGTTAGGGCGGGCAATGAGCAGTTCTTC CASSLAVRAGNEQFF
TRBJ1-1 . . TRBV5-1 TGCGCCAGCAGCTGGGGGGGCCCGAACACTGAAGCTTTCTTT CASSWGGPNTEAFF
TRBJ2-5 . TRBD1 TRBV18 TGTGCCAGCTCACCACGGGGACAGGGGGAGACCCAGTACTTC CASSPRGQGETQYF
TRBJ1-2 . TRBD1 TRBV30 TGTGCCTGGAGTCTCGCGTTGGGGACAGCGATCTACACCTTC CAWSLALGTAIYTF
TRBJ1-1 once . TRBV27 TGTGCCAGCAGTTTACTAGGGGCCGGGAACACTGAAGCTTTCTTT CASSLLGAGNTEAFF
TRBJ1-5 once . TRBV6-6 TGTGCCAGCAGCTCATCCGGGAACGGTCAGCCCCAGCATTTT CASSSSGNGQPQHF
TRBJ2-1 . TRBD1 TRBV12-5 TGTGCTAGTGGTTTGGGGGACAGGGCAAATGAGCAGTTCTTC CASGLGDRANEQFF
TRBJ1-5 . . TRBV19 TGTGCCAGTAAACCGGACATCTCAAATCAGCCCCAGCATTTT CASKPDISNQPQHF
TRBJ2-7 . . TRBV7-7 TGTGCCAGCAGCACAGCTCCAGGCTACGAGCAGTACTTC CASSTAPGYEQYF
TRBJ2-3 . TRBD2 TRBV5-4 TGTGCCAGCAGGGGGACTAGCGGGGGAACAGATACGCAGTATTTT CASRGTSGGTDTQYF
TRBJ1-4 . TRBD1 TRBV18 TGTGCCAGCTCACCACAAGCACAGGGGGGTGAAAAACTGTTTTTT CASSPQAQGGEKLFF
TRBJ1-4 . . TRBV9 TGTGCCAGCAGCGAGACAGCGTTTAATGAAAAACTGTTTTTT CASSETAFNEKLFF
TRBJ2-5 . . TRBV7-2 TGTGCCAGCAGCCTAGGGGGTTTGGGGCACCAAGAGACCCAGTACTTC CASSLGGLGHQETQYF
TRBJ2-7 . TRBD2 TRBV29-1 TGCAGCGTTGAACCCGTCGGGGGGTCTTCCTACGAGCAGTACTTC CSVEPVGGSSYEQYF
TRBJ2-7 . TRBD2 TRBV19 TGTGCCAGTAGTCCAGGGACTAGCGGTTACGAGCAGTACTTC CASSPGTSGYEQYF
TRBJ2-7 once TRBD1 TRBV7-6 TGTGCCAGCAGCTTAGGTTGGGACAGGGGACCCTACGAGCAGTACTTC CASSLGWDRGPYEQYF
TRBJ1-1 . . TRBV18 TGTGCCAGTGGGGCACCACCTGAAGCTTTCTTT CASGAPPEAFF
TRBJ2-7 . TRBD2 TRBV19 TGTGCCAGTAGTCCGCAGACTAGCGGCACCGAGCAGTACTTC CASSPQTSGTEQYF
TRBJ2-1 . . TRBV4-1 TGCGCCAGCAGCCAAGGTACTAGCCCGGGCAATGAGCAGTTCTTC CASSQGTSPGNEQFF
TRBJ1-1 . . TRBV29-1 TGCAGCGCTTCACTTGGGCCTGCTGCTTTCTTT CSASLGPAAFF
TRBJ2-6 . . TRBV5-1 TGCGCCAGCCGAAGGGGGTCATCAGGGGCCAACGTCCTGACTTTC CASRRGSSGANVLTF
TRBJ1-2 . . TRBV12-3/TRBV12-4 TGTGCCAGCAGCCGGTTGGGCGGCTACACCTTC CASSRLGGYTF
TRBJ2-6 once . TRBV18 TGTGCCAGCTCACCGGACAGAACTGGGGCCAACGTCCTGACTTTC CASSPDRTGANVLTF
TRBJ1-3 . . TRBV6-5 TGTGCCAGCTTCACAGGGAGAGGAAACACCATATATTTT CASFTGRGNTIYF
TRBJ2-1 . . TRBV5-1 TGCGCCAGCAGCCCGGTGTGGGGGGAATACAATGAGCAGTTCTTC CASSPVWGEYNEQFF
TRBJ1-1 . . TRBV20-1 TGCAGTGCTAGTTATAGCTCTCGTGAAGCTTTCTTT CSASYSSREAFF
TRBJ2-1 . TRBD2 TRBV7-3 TGTGCCAGCAGCGTACGAGCGGGGGCGATCCAATCCCAGCAGTTCTTC CASSVRAGAIQSQQFF
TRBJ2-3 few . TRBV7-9 TGTGCCAATATGGGCGCCACAGATACGCAGTATTTT CANMGATDTQYF
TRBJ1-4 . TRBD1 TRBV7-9 TGTGCCAGCAGCGCCCTACCACAGGGGCGAAATGAAAAACTGTTTTTT CASSALPQGRNEKLFF
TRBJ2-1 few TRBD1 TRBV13 TGTGCCAGCAGCTCCGTTAGACAGGGTTGGAATGAGCAGTTCTTC CASSSVRQGWNEQFF
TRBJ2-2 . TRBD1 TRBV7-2 TGTGCCAGCAGCTTAAAACAGGGGGGTAACACCGGGGAGCTGTTTTTT CASSLKQGGNTGELFF
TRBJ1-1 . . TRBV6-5 TGTGCCAGCAGCCATACGCGAGACACTGAAGCTTTCTTT CASSHTRDTEAFF
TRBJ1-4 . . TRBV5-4 TGTGCCAGCAGCTCTGGTGGGACACTGAATGAAAAACTGTTTTTT CASSSGGTLNEKLFF
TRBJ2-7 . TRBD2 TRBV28 TGTGCCAGCAGTCTCCCCGAGGGACTATCCTACGAGCAGTACTTC CASSLPEGLSYEQYF
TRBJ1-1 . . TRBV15 TGTGCCACCAGCAGAGAACCCCCCCGAGAGAACACTGAAGCTTTCTTT CATSREPPRENTEAFF
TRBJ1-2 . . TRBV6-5 TGTGCCAGCAGTTTGCAGGGTAGCTATGGCTACACCTTC CASSLQGSYGYTF